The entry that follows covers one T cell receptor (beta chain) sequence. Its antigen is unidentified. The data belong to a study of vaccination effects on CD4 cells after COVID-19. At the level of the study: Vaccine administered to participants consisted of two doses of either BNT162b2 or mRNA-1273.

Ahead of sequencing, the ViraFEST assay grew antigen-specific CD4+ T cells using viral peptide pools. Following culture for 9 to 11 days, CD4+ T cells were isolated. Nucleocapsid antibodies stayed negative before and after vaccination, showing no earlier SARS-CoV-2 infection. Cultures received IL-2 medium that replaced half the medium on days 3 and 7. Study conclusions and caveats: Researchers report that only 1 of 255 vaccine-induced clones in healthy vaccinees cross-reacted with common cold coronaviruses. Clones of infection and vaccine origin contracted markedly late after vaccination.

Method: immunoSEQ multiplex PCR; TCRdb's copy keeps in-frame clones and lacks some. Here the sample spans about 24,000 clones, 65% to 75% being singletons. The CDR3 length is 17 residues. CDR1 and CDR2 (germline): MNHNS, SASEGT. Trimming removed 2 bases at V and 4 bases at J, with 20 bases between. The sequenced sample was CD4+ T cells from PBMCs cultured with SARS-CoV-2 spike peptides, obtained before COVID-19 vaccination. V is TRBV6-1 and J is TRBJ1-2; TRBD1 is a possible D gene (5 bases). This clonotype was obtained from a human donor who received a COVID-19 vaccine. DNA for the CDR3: TGTGCCAGCAGTGAATTGTACCGGCGGGACCGCCTCTATGGCTACACCTTC. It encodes CASSELYRRDRLYGYTF.